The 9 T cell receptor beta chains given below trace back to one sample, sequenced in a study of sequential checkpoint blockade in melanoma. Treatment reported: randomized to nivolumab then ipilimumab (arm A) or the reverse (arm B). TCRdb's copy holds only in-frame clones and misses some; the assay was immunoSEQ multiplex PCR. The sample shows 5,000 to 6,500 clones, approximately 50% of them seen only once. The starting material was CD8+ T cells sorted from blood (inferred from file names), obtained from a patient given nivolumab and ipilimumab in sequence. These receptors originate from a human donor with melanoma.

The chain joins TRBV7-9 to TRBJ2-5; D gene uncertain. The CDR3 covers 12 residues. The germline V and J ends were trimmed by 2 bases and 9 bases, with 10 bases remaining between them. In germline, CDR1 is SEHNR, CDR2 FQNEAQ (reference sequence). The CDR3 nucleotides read TGTGCCAGCAGCTTAATTGGCCCACCCCAGTACTTC. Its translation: CASSLIGPPQYF. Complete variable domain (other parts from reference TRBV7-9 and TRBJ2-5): DTGVSQNPRHKITKRGQNVTFRCDPISEHNRLYWYRQTLGQGPEFLTYFQNEAQLEKSRLLSDRFSAERPKGSFSTLEIQRTEQGDSAMYLCASSLIGPPQYFGPGTRLLVL.

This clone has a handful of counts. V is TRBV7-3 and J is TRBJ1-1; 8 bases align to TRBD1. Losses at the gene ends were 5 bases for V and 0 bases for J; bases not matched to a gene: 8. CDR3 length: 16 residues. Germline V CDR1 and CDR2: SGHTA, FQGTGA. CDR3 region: CASSERDRGVNTEAFF. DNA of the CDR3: TGTGCCAGCAGCGAGAGAGACAGGGGAGTGAACACTGAAGCTTTCTTT.

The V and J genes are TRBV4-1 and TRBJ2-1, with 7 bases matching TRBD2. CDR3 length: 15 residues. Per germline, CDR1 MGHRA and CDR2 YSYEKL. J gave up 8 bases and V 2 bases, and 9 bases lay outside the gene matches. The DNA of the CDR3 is TGCGCCAGCAGCCAAATAGACGGGAGGAGCGATGAGCAGTTCTTC. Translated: CASSQIDGRSDEQFF.

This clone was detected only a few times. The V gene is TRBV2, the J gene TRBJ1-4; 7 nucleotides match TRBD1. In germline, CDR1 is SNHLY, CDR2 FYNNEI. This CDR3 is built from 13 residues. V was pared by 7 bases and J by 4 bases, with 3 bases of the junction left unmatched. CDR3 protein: CASKGQINEKLFF. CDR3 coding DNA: TGTGCCAGCAAGGGACAGATTAATGAAAAACTGTTTTTT.

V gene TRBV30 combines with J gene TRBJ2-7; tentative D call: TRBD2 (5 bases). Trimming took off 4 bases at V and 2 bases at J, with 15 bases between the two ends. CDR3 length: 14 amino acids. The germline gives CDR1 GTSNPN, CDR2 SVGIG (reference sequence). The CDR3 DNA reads TGTGCCTGGATGGATACCCGACTAACCTACGAGCAGTACTTC. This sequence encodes CAWMDTRLTYEQYF.

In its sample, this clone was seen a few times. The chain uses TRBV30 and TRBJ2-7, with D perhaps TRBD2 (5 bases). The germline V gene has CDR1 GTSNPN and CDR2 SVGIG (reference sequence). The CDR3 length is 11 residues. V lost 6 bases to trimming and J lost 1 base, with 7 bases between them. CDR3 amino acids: CACSDSYEQYF. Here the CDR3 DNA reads TGTGCCTGTAGCGATTCCTACGAGCAGTACTTC.

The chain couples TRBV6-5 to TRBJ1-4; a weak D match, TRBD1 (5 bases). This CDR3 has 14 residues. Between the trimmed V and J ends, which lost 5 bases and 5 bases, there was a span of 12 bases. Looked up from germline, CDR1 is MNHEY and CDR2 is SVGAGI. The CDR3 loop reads CASSKGALNEKLFF. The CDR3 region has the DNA TGTGCCAGCAGTAAAGGGGCCCTGAATGAAAAACTGTTTTTT.

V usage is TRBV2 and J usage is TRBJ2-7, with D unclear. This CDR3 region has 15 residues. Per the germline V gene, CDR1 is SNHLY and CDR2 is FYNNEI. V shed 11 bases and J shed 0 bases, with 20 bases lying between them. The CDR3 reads CAFSPEVINSYEQYF. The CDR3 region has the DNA TGTGCCTTTAGCCCTGAAGTAATCAACTCCTACGAGCAGTACTTC.

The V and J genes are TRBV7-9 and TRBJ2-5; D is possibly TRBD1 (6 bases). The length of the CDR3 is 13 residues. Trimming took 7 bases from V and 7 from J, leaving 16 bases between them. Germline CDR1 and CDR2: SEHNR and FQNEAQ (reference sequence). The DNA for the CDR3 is TGTGCCAGCAATCAGGGGACCTCCGGGACCCAGTACTTC. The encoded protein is CASNQGTSGTQYF.